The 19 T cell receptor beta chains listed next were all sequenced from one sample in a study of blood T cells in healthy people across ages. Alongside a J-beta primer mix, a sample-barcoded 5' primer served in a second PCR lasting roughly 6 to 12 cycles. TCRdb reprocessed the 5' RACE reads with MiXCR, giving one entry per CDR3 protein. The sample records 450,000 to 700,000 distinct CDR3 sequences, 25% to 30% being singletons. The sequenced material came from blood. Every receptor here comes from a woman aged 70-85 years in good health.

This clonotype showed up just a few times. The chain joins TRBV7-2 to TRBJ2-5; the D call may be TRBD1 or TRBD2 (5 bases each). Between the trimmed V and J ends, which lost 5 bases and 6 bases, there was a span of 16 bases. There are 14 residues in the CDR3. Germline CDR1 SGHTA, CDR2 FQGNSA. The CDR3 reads CASSLPGPRKTQYF. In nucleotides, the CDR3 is TGTGCCAGCAGCCTGCCGGGACCGCGGAAGACCCAGTACTTC.

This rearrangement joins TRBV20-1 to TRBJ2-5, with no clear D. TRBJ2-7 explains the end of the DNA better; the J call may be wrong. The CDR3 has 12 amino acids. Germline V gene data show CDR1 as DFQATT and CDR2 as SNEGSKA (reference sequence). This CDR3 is CSATRKGYEQYF. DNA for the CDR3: TGCAGTGCTACCCGGAAGGGCTACGAGCAGTACTTC.

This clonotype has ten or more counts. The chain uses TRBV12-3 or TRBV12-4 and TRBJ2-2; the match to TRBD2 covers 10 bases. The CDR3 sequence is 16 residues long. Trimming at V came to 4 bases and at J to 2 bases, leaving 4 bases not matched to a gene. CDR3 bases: TGTGCCAGCAGTTCGAGCGGGGGGGCCAACACCGGGGAGCTGTTTTTT. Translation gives CASSSSGGANTGELFF.

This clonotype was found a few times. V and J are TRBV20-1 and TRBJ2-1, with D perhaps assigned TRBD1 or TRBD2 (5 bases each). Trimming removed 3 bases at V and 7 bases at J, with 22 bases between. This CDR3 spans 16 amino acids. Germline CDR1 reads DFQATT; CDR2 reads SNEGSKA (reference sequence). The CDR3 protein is CSARDTGPPGPNEQFF. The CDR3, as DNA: TGCAGTGCTAGGGATACAGGACCCCCGGGGCCTAATGAGCAGTTCTTC.

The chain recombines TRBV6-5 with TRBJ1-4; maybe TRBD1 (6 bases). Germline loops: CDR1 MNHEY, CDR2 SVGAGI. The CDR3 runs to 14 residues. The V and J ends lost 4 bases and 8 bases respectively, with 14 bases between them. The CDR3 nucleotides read TGTGCCAGCAGTTCCCGGGGGCAAGGGGAAAAACTGTTTTTT. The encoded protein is CASSSRGQGEKLFF.

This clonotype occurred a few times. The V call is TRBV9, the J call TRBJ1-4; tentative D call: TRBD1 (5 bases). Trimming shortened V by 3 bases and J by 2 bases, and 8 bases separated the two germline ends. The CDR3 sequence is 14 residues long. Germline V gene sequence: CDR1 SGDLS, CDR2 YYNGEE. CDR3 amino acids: CASSAGTTNEKLFF. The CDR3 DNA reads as TGTGCCAGCAGCGCTGGGACCACTAATGAAAAACTGTTTTTT. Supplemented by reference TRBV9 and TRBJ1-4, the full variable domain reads DSGVTQTPKHLITATGQRVTLRCSPRSGDLSVYWYQQSLDQGLQFLIQYYNGEERAKGNILERFSAQQFPDLHSELNLSSLELGDSALYFCASSAGTTNEKLFFGSGTQLSVL.

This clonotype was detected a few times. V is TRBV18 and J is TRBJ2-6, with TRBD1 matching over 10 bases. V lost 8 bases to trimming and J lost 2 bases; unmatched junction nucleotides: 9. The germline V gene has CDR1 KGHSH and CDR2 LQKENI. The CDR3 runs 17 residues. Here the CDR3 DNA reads TGTGCCAGCCCATCGCGGACAGGGGGGACTGGGGCCAACGTCCTGACTTTC. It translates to CASPSRTGGTGANVLTF.

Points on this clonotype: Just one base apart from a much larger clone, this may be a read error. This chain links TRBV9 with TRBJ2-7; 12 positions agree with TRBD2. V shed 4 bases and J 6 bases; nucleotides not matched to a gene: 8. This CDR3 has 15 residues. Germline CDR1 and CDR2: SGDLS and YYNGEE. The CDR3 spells CASSPGLAGNFEQYF. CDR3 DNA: TGTGCCAGCAGCCCCGGACTAGCGGGGAACTTCGAGCAGTACTTC.

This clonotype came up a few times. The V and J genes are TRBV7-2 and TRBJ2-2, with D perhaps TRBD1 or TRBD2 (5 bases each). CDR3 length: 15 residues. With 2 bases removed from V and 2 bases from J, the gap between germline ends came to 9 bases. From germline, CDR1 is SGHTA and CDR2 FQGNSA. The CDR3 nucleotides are TGTGCCAGCAGCTTACAGGGAGTCAACACCGGGGAGCTGTTTTTT. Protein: CASSLQGVNTGELFF.

CDR3 loop: CASSLAQMENQPQHF. CDR3 sequence (DNA): TGTGCCAGCAGCTTAGCGCAAATGGAGAATCAGCCCCAGCATTTT. The chain has TRBV7-2 and TRBJ1-5; D gene ambiguous. V lost 0 bases and J lost 4, with 10 bases in between. The germline V gene encodes CDR1 SGHTA and CDR2 FQGNSA. The CDR3 loop spans 15 amino acids.

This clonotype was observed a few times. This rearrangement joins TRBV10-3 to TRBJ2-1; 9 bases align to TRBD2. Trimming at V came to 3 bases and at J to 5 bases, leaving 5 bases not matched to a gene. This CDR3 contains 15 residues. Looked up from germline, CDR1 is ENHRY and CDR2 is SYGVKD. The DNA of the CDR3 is TGTGCCATCAGTGAAGCGGGGGGCCTTAACAATGAGCAGTTCTTC. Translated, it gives CAISEAGGLNNEQFF.

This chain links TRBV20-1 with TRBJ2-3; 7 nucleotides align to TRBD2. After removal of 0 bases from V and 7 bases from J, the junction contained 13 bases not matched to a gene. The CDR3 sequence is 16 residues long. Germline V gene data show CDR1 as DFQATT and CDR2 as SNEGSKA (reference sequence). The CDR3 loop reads CSARDSGTRGLNTQYF. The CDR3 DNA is TGCAGTGCTAGAGATTCAGGGACTCGGGGACTAAATACGCAGTATTTT.

CDR3 sequence: CASSLTGPYNSPLHF. For the CDR3, the DNA is TGTGCCAGCAGCTTAACAGGCCCCTATAATTCACCCCTCCACTTT. The rearrangement uses TRBV7-2 and TRBJ1-6; D might be TRBD1 (5 bases). Between the trimmed V and J ends, which lost 2 bases and 2 bases, there was a span of 7 bases. The V gene's germline CDR1 is SGHTA and CDR2 FQGNSA. The CDR3 covers 15 residues.

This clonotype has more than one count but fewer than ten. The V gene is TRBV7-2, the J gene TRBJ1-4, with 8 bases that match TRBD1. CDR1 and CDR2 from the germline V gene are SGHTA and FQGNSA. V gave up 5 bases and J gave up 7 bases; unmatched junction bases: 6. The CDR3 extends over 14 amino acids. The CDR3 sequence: CASSPTGAGEKLFF. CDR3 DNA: TGTGCCAGCAGCCCGACAGGGGCGGGTGAAAAACTGTTTTTT.

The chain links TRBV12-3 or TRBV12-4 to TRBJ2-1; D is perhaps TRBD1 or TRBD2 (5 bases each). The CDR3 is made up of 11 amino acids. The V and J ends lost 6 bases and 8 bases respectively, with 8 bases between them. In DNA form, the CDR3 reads TGTGCCAGCAGGGGACCTGATGAGCAGTTCTTC. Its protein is CASRGPDEQFF.

The CDR3: CASSLGLASTDTQYF. The CDR3 bases are TGCGCCAGCAGCTTGGGTCTAGCCAGCACAGATACGCAGTATTTT. This chain links TRBV5-1 with TRBJ2-3; perhaps TRBD2 as D (5 bases). CDR1 and CDR2 (germline): SGHRS, YFSETQ. The CDR3 sequence is 15 residues long. The V end lost 0 bases, the J end lost 0 bases, and 8 bases lay between the germline ends.

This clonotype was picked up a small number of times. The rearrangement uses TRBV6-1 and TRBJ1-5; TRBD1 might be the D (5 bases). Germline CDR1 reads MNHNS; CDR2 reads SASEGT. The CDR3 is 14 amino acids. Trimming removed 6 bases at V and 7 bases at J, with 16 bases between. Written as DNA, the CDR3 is TGTGCCAGCAGCTCCCGACGTCAGGGACAGCCCCAGCATTTT. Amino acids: CASSSRRQGQPQHF.

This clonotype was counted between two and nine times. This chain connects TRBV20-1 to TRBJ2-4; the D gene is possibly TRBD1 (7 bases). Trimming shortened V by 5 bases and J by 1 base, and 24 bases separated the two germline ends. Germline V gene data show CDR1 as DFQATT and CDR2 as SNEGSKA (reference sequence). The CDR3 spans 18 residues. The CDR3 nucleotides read TGCAGTGCTCCTCGGACAGGAGGGAGAGTTAATGCCAAAAACATTCAGTACTTC. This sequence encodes CSAPRTGGRVNAKNIQYF.

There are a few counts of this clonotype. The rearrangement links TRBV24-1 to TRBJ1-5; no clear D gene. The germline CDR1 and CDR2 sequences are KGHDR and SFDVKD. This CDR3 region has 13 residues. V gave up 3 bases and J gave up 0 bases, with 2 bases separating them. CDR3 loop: CATSDHSNQPQHF. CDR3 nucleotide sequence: TGTGCCACCAGTGATCATAGCAATCAGCCCCAGCATTTT.